This is a list of T cell receptor beta chains from one sample in a study of OX40 agonist ivuxolimab in advanced cancers. TCRdb's table, derived via immunoSEQ multiplex PCR, lists solely in-frame clones and lacks some. The table shows tens of thousands of clones, with around nine tenths occurring only once. The sample was CD4+ or CD8+ T cells sorted from blood, taken in a trial of the OX40 agonist ivuxolimab. The receptors come from an adult with an advanced solid tumor such as melanoma, head and neck, liver or kidney cancer. Both conserved end residues are part of each CDR3. Fields, in order: V gene, J gene, clone size, D gene, CDR3 protein, CDR3 DNA. The D gene is left open where the match is weak. Not all rows give a size; the values are once, few, many and, for expanded clones, a class.

TRBV28	TRBJ1-1	-	TRBD1	CASSGWTGGGGDTEAFF	TGTGCCAGCAGTGGGTGGACAGGGGGCGGGGGCGACACTGAAGCTTTCTTT
TRBV14	TRBJ2-5	-	-	CASSQDGWGKLQETQYF	TGTGCCAGCAGCCAAGATGGTTGGGGGAAGCTCCAAGAGACCCAGTACTTC
TRBV6-1	TRBJ2-7	-	-	CASSEFSPRDTLYEQYF	TGTGCCAGCAGTGAATTTTCCCCCCGGGACACGCTCTACGAGCAGTACTTC
TRBV13	TRBJ2-7	once	-	CASSQMTGTYEQYF	TGTGCCAGCAGCCAGATGACAGGAACATACGAGCAGTACTTC
TRBV6-5	TRBJ1-6	once	-	CASRPGGRNSPLHF	TGTGCCAGCAGGCCAGGCGGAAGAAATTCACCCCTCCACTTT
TRBV6-5	TRBJ2-5	-	-	CASCPLYQETQYF	TGTGCCAGCTGCCCATTGTACCAAGAGACCCAGTACTTC
TRBV7-2	TRBJ2-1	-	-	CASNLPLAEVVGGYNEQFF	TGTGCCAGCAACCTACCTTTAGCGGAAGTCGTGGGGGGTTACAATGAGCAGTTCTTC
TRBV28	TRBJ2-1	-	TRBD2	CASSPTLRLAGVRFYNEQFF	TGTGCCAGCAGTCCCACCCTAAGGCTAGCGGGAGTACGTTTTTACAATGAGCAGTTCTTC
TRBV14	TRBJ2-1	-	-	CASSQGQREQFF	TGTGCCAGCAGCCAAGGACAGAGGGAGCAGTTCTTC
TRBV19	TRBJ1-5	-	-	CASRETGGGNQPQHF	TGTGCCAGTAGGGAAACGGGAGGCGGCAATCAGCCCCAGCATTTT